This is a list of T cell receptor beta chains from one sample in a study of blood T cell repertoires in COVID-19. This table comes from immunoSEQ multiplex PCR, and its TCRdb copy is limited to in-frame clones, with some not included. The table has 150,000 to 200,000 clones, 84% seen once. What was sequenced was peripheral blood. The source of these receptors is a woman aged 70-85 years with COVID-19, enrolled during active disease. Each CDR3 is given with its conserved first and last residue. The D gene is left open where the match is weak. Some rows have no size entry. The others give once, few or many, or a class for an expanded clone.

cdr3_aa cdr3_nt j_call d_call v_call clone_size
CASSQETGFRNQPQHF TGTGCCAGCAGCCAGGAAACAGGGTTCCGCAATCAGCCCCAGCATTTT TRBJ1-5 . TRBV28 few
CASSTRGGLAGVGDTQYF TGTGCCAGCAGCACCCGAGGGGGACTAGCGGGAGTGGGTGATACGCAGTATTTT TRBJ2-3 TRBD2 TRBV4-2 .
CASSPTPGSPNQPQHF TGTGCCAGTAGTCCTACTCCGGGGAGTCCCAATCAGCCCCAGCATTTT TRBJ1-5 . TRBV19 .
CASSSAMVGGGYTF TGTGCCAGCAGTTCCGCCATGGTAGGGGGCGGCTACACCTTC TRBJ1-2 TRBD1 TRBV27 .
CASRASGTMIYEQYF TGTGCCAGCAGGGCCTCCGGGACAATGATCTACGAGCAGTACTTC TRBJ2-7 . TRBV6-5 .
CASSAGTYLQEQYF TGTGCCAGCAGCGCGGGGACTTACCTACAGGAGCAGTACTTC TRBJ2-7 . TRBV9 once
CASAGSYNSPLHF TGTGCCTCGGCAGGGTCCTATAATTCACCCCTCCACTTT TRBJ1-6 . TRBV30 .
CASSHVARADTQYF TGCGCCAGCAGCCATGTAGCGCGCGCAGATACGCAGTATTTT TRBJ2-3 . TRBV4-1 .
CASSQDDSGVYGYTF TGCGCCAGCAGCCAAGATGATTCAGGGGTGTATGGCTACACCTTC TRBJ1-2 . TRBV4-1 .
CASSQGGEGGLQFF TGTGCCAGCAGCCAAGGGGGAGAGGGAGGACTTCAGTTCTTC TRBJ2-1 . TRBV3-1/TRBV3-2 .
CASSATSGQGNYGYTF TGTGCCAGCAGCGCAACCTCGGGACAGGGGAACTATGGCTACACCTTC TRBJ1-2 TRBD1 TRBV9 .
CASTHNAEAFF TGTGCCAGCACCCACAACGCCGAAGCTTTCTTT TRBJ1-1 . TRBV5-6 .
CASSLDNGAGIATYEQYF TGCGCCAGCAGCTTGGATAATGGGGCGGGGATAGCTACCTACGAGCAGTACTTC TRBJ2-7 . TRBV5-1 .
CATSDWPYNEQFF TGTGCCACCAGTGATTGGCCGTACAATGAGCAGTTCTTC TRBJ2-1 . TRBV24-1 .
CASTTGGGRNYGYTF TGTGCCAGCACCACGGGGGGGGGCCGGAACTATGGCTACACCTTC TRBJ1-2 . TRBV28 .
CASSSFGGGADETQYF TGTGCCAGCAGTTCTTTTGGCGGGGGGGCCGATGAGACCCAGTACTTC TRBJ2-5 TRBD2 TRBV28 .
CASRWDLNSPLHF TGTGCCAGCAGATGGGACTTAAATTCACCCCTCCACTTT TRBJ1-6 . TRBV6-5 .
CASSHTPSGTEAFF TGTGCCAGCAGCCATACCCCGTCGGGCACTGAAGCTTTCTTT TRBJ1-1 . TRBV11-2 .
CASGLVLGGANGYTF TGTGCTAGTGGTTTGGTACTTGGGGGGGCGAATGGCTACACCTTC TRBJ1-2 . TRBV12-5 .
CASSGGIAYGYTF TGTGCCAGCTCAGGAGGGATAGCTTATGGCTACACCTTC TRBJ1-2 . TRBV18 .
CASSSTGPFSIYGYTF TGTGCCAGCAGTTCGACAGGCCCTTTTAGCATTTATGGCTACACCTTC TRBJ1-2 . TRBV6-5 .
CASSQEGTGNSGNTIYF TGTGCCAGCAGCCAAGAAGGGACAGGGAATTCTGGAAACACCATATATTTT TRBJ1-3 TRBD1 TRBV4-2 .
CASSLQGTGELFF TGTGCCAGCAGTTTACAGGGCACCGGGGAGCTGTTTTTT TRBJ2-2 . TRBV27 .
CASSARRGSYNEQFF TGTGCCAGCTCAGCTCGACGGGGATCTTACAATGAGCAGTTCTTC TRBJ2-1 . TRBV18 .
CASSQGTSGSPGPWNEQFF TGCGCCAGCAGCCAAGGAACTAGCGGGAGTCCCGGCCCTTGGAATGAGCAGTTCTTC TRBJ2-1 TRBD2 TRBV4-1 .
CASSYGTSWGEETQYF TGTGCCAGCAGTTACGGCACGTCATGGGGGGAAGAGACCCAGTACTTC TRBJ2-5 . TRBV6-6 .
CASTDGGLVQETQYF TGTGCCAGTACCGACGGGGGACTAGTACAAGAGACCCAGTACTTC TRBJ2-5 TRBD2 TRBV19 .
CPSCQAARPGQPQHF TGTCCCTCCTGTCAAGCGGCACGACCCGGTCAGCCCCAGCATTTT TRBJ1-5 . TRBV2 .
CASSLAGRQPQHF TGTGCCAGCAGCTTAGCGGGGCGGCAGCCCCAGCATTTT TRBJ1-5 . TRBV7-2 .